Following are 18 T cell receptor beta chains from one sample sequenced in a study of STAT5B mutations in CD4+ large granular lymphocyte leukemia. The protocol was immunoSEQ multiplex PCR, while the TCRdb copy is restricted to in-frame clones and leaves out a portion. The data show around 30,000 clones, around 76% seen once. The sequencing input was CD4+ T cells from blood buffy coats. The receptors derive from a human donor in good health.

The table lists this clone with a few counts. CDR3 nucleotides: TGTGCCAGCAGTTACTCCACGATGAGGGGGGCCTACGAGCAGTACTTC. It yields the protein CASSYSTMRGAYEQYF. The V and J genes are TRBV6-5 and TRBJ2-7, with D perhaps given as TRBD1 or TRBD2 (6 bases each). Germline V lookup: CDR1 MNHEY, CDR2 SVGAGI. The CDR3 has 16 amino acids. V shed 0 bases and J shed 2 bases, with 14 bases lying between them.

Here the CDR3 DNA reads TGTGCCACCAGCAGAGACCCCGGGGGCAGGGCCACCCATGAGCAGTTCTTC. As protein: CATSRDPGGRATHEQFF. The chain couples TRBV15 to TRBJ2-1; D tentatively fits TRBD1 or TRBD2 (6 bases each). Germline CDR1 reads LNHNV; CDR2 reads YYDKDF (reference sequence). The CDR3 sequence is 17 residues long. V lost 0 bases and J lost 8, with 20 bases in between.

This rearrangement joins TRBV2 to TRBJ2-7; TRBD1 matches at 8 bases. CDR1 SNHLY and CDR2 FYNNEI come from the germline V gene. The CDR3 runs to 15 residues. V shed 6 bases, J shed 5 bases, and the junction held 12 bases outside the gene matches. In DNA, the CDR3 is TGTGCCAGCAGCCGGACAGGGCAGGGGGGCCACGAGCAGTACTTC. This gives the protein CASSRTGQGGHEQYF. Full variable domain (outside the CDR3, taken from reference TRBV2 and TRBJ2-7): EPEVTQTPSHQVTQMGQEVILRCVPISNHLYFYWYRQILGQKVEFLVSFYNNEISEKSEIFDDQFSVERPDGSNFTLKIRSTKLEDSAMYFCASSRTGQGGHEQYFGPGTRLTVT.

This sequence joins TRBV2 and TRBJ1-1, with unresolved D. The CDR3 consists of 14 residues. V lost 3 bases and J lost 2, with 10 bases in between. CDR1 is SNHLY and CDR2 is FYNNEI in the germline V gene. The CDR3 spells CASSEKFQNTEAFF. DNA of the CDR3: TGTGCCAGCAGTGAGAAGTTCCAAAACACTGAAGCTTTCTTT.

This rearrangement joins TRBV7-9 to TRBJ2-5, with 10 positions matching TRBD2. The CDR3 consists of 17 residues. Germline CDR1 is SEHNR and CDR2 is FQNEAQ (reference sequence). J gave up 6 bases and V 5 bases, and 15 bases lay outside the gene matches. CDR3 in DNA: TGTGCCAGCAGCCGTTCTAGCGGGAGTGGGGGAGTGAAGACCCAGTACTTC. Protein product: CASSRSSGSGGVKTQYF.

This clone showed up just a few times. The chain has TRBV29-1 and TRBJ2-7; 11 nucleotides line up with TRBD2. The CDR3 contains 14 residues. Trimming cost V 7 bases and J 5 bases; bases outside gene matches: 10. Germline V lookup: CDR1 SQVTM, CDR2 ANQGSEA. This CDR3 is CSGATSGGSDEQYF. DNA for the CDR3: TGCAGCGGCGCCACTAGCGGGGGTTCCGACGAGCAGTACTTC.

The V call is TRBV7-9, the J call TRBJ2-3, with 12 bases fitting TRBD2. The CDR3 is 17 residues long. J lost 0 bases, V lost 5 bases, and 6 bases had no gene match. The germline V gene has CDR1 SEHNR and CDR2 FQNEAQ (reference sequence). The CDR3 spells CASSPRLAGVSTDTQYF. The CDR3 DNA reads as TGTGCCAGCAGCCCAAGACTAGCGGGGGTTAGCACAGATACGCAGTATTTT.

This chain connects TRBV19 to TRBJ1-1; TRBD1 might be the D (5 bases). V lost 5 bases to trimming and J lost 2 bases, with 15 bases between them. Germline assignment: CDR1 LNHDA and CDR2 SQIVND (reference sequence). CDR3 size: 15 residues. The CDR3: CASSPSTASNTEAFF. For the CDR3, the DNA is TGTGCCAGTAGTCCCTCGACAGCCTCTAACACTGAAGCTTTCTTT.

V gene TRBV27 combines with J gene TRBJ2-7, with 8 bases identical to TRBD1. The CDR3 contains 14 residues. The ends lost 6 bases at V and 3 bases at J; junction bases unmatched: 7. Germline-derived CDR1 and CDR2 are MNHEY and SMNVEV (reference sequence). The CDR3 DNA follows: TGTGCCAGCAGCAAACAGGGGGTCAACTACGAGCAGTACTTC. Protein product: CASSKQGVNYEQYF.

This clone appeared a few times. V is TRBV27 and J is TRBJ1-1; TRBD1 is a possible D gene (5 bases). This CDR3 is built from 16 residues. Germline V gives CDR1 MNHEY, CDR2 SMNVEV (reference sequence). V gave up 3 bases and J gave up 0 bases, with 14 bases separating them. The CDR3 DNA sequence: TGTGCCAGCAGTTTCAAGACTAGGGGAATGAACACTGAAGCTTTCTTT. Its protein product is CASSFKTRGMNTEAFF.

The V and J genes are TRBV6-1 and TRBJ1-1, with D maybe TRBD1 (5 bases). The CDR3 length is 12 residues. V lost 2 bases and J lost 7, with 8 bases in between. Germline lookup yields CDR1 MNHNS and CDR2 SASEGT. The chain's CDR3 is CASSENQGEAFF. CDR3 bases: TGTGCCAGCAGTGAAAATCAGGGTGAAGCTTTCTTT.

The J gene is TRBJ2-2, the V gene TRBV6-5; possible D gene TRBD1, 5 bases. CDR1 is MNHEY and CDR2 is SVGAGI in the germline V gene. CDR3 size: 16 residues. V was cut by 0 bases and J by 6 bases, with 14 bases left in between. CDR3 DNA sequence: TGTGCCAGCAGTTACTCGACACAGATAGGGGCCGGGGAGCTGTTTTTT. Protein: CASSYSTQIGAGELFF.

The chain carries TRBV5-1 and TRBJ2-1; D remains ambiguous. From germline, CDR1 is SGHRS and CDR2 YFSETQ. V lost 3 bases and J lost 4, with 8 bases in between. The CDR3 covers 13 residues. The CDR3 sequence: CASSYTDYNEQFF. Written as DNA, the CDR3 is TGCGCCAGCAGCTACACAGATTACAATGAGCAGTTCTTC.

A few counts support this clone. The chain is built from TRBV30 and TRBJ1-5; D perhaps matches TRBD1 (6 bases). Germline lookup yields CDR1 GTSNPN and CDR2 SVGIG (reference sequence). V lost 4 bases to trimming and J lost 1 base, with 14 bases between them. The CDR3 is 15 residues long. The chain's CDR3 is CAWNQAGVSNQPQHF. For the CDR3, the DNA is TGTGCCTGGAACCAGGCAGGGGTAAGCAATCAGCCCCAGCATTTT.

The chain is built from TRBV6-6 and TRBJ2-7; TRBD2 aligns across 7 bases. The CDR3 runs to 14 residues. After removal of 2 bases from V and 2 bases from J, the junction contained 3 bases not matched to a gene. The V gene's germline CDR1 is MNHNY and CDR2 SVGAGI (reference sequence). The CDR3 sequence: CASSYRGVTYEQYF. The CDR3 DNA reads TGTGCCAGCAGTTACCGGGGGGTTACCTACGAGCAGTACTTC.

This sequence joins TRBV7-9 and TRBJ1-2, with D possibly being TRBD1 (5 bases). In germline, CDR1 is SEHNR, CDR2 FQNEAQ (reference sequence). V was shortened by 5 bases and J by 6 bases, with 16 bases between the two germline ends. This CDR3 contains 14 residues. The CDR3 DNA reads TGTGCCAGCAGCCGACGGGGAGGGGAGGATGGCTACACCTTC. Translated, it gives CASSRRGGEDGYTF.

The CDR3 here is CASSSTGTGGNEQFF. CDR3 sequence (DNA): TGCGCCAGCAGCTCAACCGGGACAGGGGGTAATGAGCAGTTCTTC. The V and J genes are TRBV5-1 and TRBJ2-1, with 11 bases fitting TRBD1. The CDR3 runs to 15 residues. Trimming removed 3 bases from V and 7 bases from J; junction bases left unmatched: 6. The V gene's germline CDR1 is SGHRS and CDR2 YFSETQ.

The J gene is TRBJ2-1, the V gene TRBV7-9; 12 bases line up with TRBD2. The trim removed 11 bases at V and 6 bases at J, leaving 5 bases unmatched. The CDR3 has 13 residues. In germline, CDR1 is SEHNR, CDR2 FQNEAQ (reference sequence). CDR3 protein: CAPKLAGGNEQFF. CDR3 bases: TGTGCCCCAAAACTAGCGGGAGGCAATGAGCAGTTCTTC.